This T cell receptor beta chain was sequenced during a study of early T cells in non-severe SARS-CoV-2 infection. Turning to the study itself: Sequencing input comprised bulk RNA from unsorted whole blood; chain pairing was not available.

Study results and limitations: Matching against VDJdb likely underestimated virus-specific expansions, favoring anti-spike CD8.

Germline lookup yields CDR1 LNHDA and CDR2 SQIVND (reference sequence). The CDR3 loop spans 14 amino acids. Trimming took 6 bases from V and 6 from J; bases not matched to a gene: 6. This clonotype was seen more than once but under ten times. Its antigen remains unidentified. Molecules of cDNA were individually given unique molecular identifiers that were attached to them. MiXCR, run by TCRdb on the 5' RACE reads, gives a single entry per CDR3 protein. The sample includes 85,000 to 100,000 distinct CDR3 sequences, roughly an eighth of them seen just once. The chain couples TRBV19 to TRBJ1-4; 8 bases are shared with TRBD1. Sequencing was performed on whole blood. The TCR comes from an adult who was a healthcare worker with PCR-confirmed SARS-CoV-2 infection or an uninfected control (not recorded which). The CDR3 DNA follows: TGTGCCAGTAGCACAACAGGGGGAGATGAAAAACTGTTTTTT. It encodes CASSTTGGDEKLFF.